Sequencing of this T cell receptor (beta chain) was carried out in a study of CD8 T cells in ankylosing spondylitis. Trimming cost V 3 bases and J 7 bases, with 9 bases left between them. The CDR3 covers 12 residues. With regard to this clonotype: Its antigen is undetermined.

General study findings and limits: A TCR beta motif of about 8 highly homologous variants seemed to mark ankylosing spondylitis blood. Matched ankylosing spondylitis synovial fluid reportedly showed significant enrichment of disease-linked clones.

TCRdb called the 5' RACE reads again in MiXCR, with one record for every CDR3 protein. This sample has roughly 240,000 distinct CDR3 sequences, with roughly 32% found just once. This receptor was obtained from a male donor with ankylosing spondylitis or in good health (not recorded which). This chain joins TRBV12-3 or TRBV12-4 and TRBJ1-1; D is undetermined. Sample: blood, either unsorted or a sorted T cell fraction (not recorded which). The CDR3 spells CASSLGAVEAFF. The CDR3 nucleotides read TGTGCCAGCAGTTTGGGCGCAGTTGAAGCTTTCTTT.